The 29 T cell receptor beta chains listed next were all sequenced from one sample in a study of T cell clonality in common variable immunodeficiency. Broader study findings: Reportedly, TCR beta sequences from common variable immunodeficiency showed fewer deletions and N-nucleotide insertions.

The repertoire was sequenced with immunoSEQ multiplex PCR; TCRdb's copy has only in-frame clones and lacks some. In total the sample includes 14,000 or so clones, none of them seen once. Their antigen targets remain unknown. Input material: peripheral blood mononuclear cells. Receptor source: a human donor with common variable immunodeficiency.

Comment on this clone: From the germline J gene comes the end of the CDR3, since the read stops 3 residues before it. The chain is built from TRBV7-2 and TRBJ2-5; 7 positions agree with TRBD2. The germline V gene has CDR1 SGHTA and CDR2 FQGNSA. The CDR3 totals 14 residues. V shed 4 bases and J 3 bases; nucleotides not matched to a gene: 5. This CDR3 is CASSYQRGEETQYF. The covered CDR3 bases are TGTGCCAGCAGCTACCAGCGGGGCGAAGAGACC. The whole variable domain, filled in from reference TRBV7-2 and TRBJ2-5, reads GAGVSQSPSNKVTEKGKDVELRCDPISGHTALYWYRQSLGQGLEFLIYFQGNSAPDKSGLPSDRFSAERTGGSVSTLTIQRTQQEDSAVYLCASSYQRGEETQYFGPGTRLLVL.

This clone has more than one count but fewer than ten. Coverage ceases 3 residues before the CDR3 finishes, and the germline J gene fills in the end. This chain links TRBV6-2 or TRBV6-3 with TRBJ1-2; D remains unclear. The CDR3 consists of 14 residues. Germline V gene sequence: CDR1 MNHEY, CDR2 SVGEGT. V gave up 2 bases and J gave up 2 bases, with 9 bases separating them. CDR3 sequence: CASSYGPRNYGYTF. Incomplete CDR3 DNA: TGTGCCAGCAGTTACGGCCCCAGGAACTATGGC.

In this sample, this clone turned up a few times. The observed sequence ends 3 residues before the CDR3 terminus, with the missing tail filled in from the germline J gene. This rearrangement joins TRBV6-1 to TRBJ2-2; D remains ambiguous. Between the trimmed V and J ends, which lost 3 bases and 3 bases, there was a span of 5 bases. The CDR3 contains 13 residues. Germline CDR1 is MNHNS and CDR2 is SASEGT. CDR3: CASSETHTGELFF. The DNA read from the CDR3 is TGTGCCAGCAGTGAGACTCACACCGGGGAG.

In its sample, this clone was seen many times. The read ends 3 residues shy of where the CDR3 ends; the end is completed using the germline J gene. This rearrangement joins TRBV18 to TRBJ2-1, with 8 bases that match TRBD2. J gave up 6 bases and V 3 bases, and 13 bases lay outside the gene matches. CDR1 is KGHSH and CDR2 is LQKENI in the germline V gene. The CDR3 contains 17 residues. The CDR3 is CASSPFHTGLGSNEQFF. CDR3 bases read: TGTGCCAGCTCACCTTTCCATACGGGACTAGGAAGCAATGAG.

With respect to this clone: The CDR3 end is not reached by the read, which stops 3 residues before it; the germline J gene fills it in. The gene calls are TRBV6-1 and TRBJ2-7, with no clear D. With 2 bases removed from V and 5 bases from J, the gap between germline ends came to 7 bases. The CDR3 length is 12 residues. Germline V lookup: CDR1 MNHNS, CDR2 SASEGT. CDR3 bases read: TGTGCCAGCAGTGAAATTCTCCACGAG. Amino acid sequence: CASSEILHE. The full CDR3 reads CASSEILHEQYF.

Remarks on this clone: The read gets to within 3 residues of the CDR3 end, and the germline J gene fills in the rest. The rearrangement joins TRBV29-1 to TRBJ2-7; maybe TRBD1 (6 bases). Between the trimmed V and J ends, which lost 3 bases and 5 bases, there was a span of 20 bases. The CDR3 runs 15 residues. CDR1 and CDR2 (germline): SQVTM, ANQGSEA. The CDR3 DNA, read in part, is TGCAGCGTTGACACGCCTGTGGGCAGGGGCCACGAG. Its translation: CSVDTPVGRGHE. The whole CDR3 is CSVDTPVGRGHEQYF.

This clone has only a few counts. The read is 3 residues too short to cover the CDR3 end, so that end is filled in from the germline J gene. V gene TRBV7-9 combines with J gene TRBJ2-7; D possibly corresponds to TRBD1 (5 bases). The V end was cut by 5 bases, the J end by 1 base, with 6 bases between. The CDR3 is made up of 12 amino acids. Germline CDR1 reads SEHNR; CDR2 reads FQNEAQ (reference sequence). Incomplete CDR3 DNA: TGTGCCAGCAGCCAGGGTTCCTACGAG. It codes for CASSQGSYE. The entire CDR3 reads CASSQGSYEQYF.

Within the sample, this clone is medium-sized (0.01 to 0.1%). The read terminates 3 residues ahead of where the CDR3 ends, so the germline J gene completes it. This sequence joins TRBV5-6 and TRBJ1-5, with D perhaps matching TRBD1 (5 bases). The germline CDR1 and CDR2 sequences are SGHDT and YYEEEE. V was clipped by 1 base and J by 4 bases, with 6 bases between them. This CDR3 contains 13 residues. The chain's CDR3 is CASSLSGNQPQHF. The part of the CDR3 DNA that was read is TGTGCCAGCAGCTTGTCAGGGAATCAGCCC.

As regards this clone: The read gets to within 3 residues of the CDR3 end, and the germline J gene fills in the rest. The chain has TRBV7-9 and TRBJ2-7, with D maybe TRBD1 (5 bases). Germline CDR1 SEHNR, CDR2 FQNEAQ (reference sequence). The CDR3 runs 13 residues. V lost 3 bases to trimming and J lost 6 bases, with 12 bases between them. CDR3 DNA (partial): TGTGCCAGCAGCTTCCCCGGACACGGCGAG. Amino acid sequence: CASSFPGHGE. The CDR3 in full is CASSFPGHGEQYF.

The CDR3 bases that were read are TGTGCCAGCAGTGAATGGCACGAG. Amino acid sequence: CASSEWHE. The whole CDR3 protein reads CASSEWHEQYF. This chain links TRBV6-1 with TRBJ2-7, with D hard to call. The read comes to an end 3 residues before the CDR3 does, leaving the germline J gene to fill in the end. The germline CDR1 and CDR2 sequences are MNHNS and SASEGT. This CDR3 has 11 residues. V gave up 2 bases and J gave up 5 bases, with 4 bases separating them.

The table lists this clone with a few counts. The CDR3 is cut off 3 residues early in the read; its end comes from the germline J gene. The rearrangement joins TRBV2 to TRBJ2-7, with 10 bases identical to TRBD1. After removal of 9 bases from V and 3 bases from J, the junction contained 8 bases not matched to a gene. The CDR3 is made up of 14 amino acids. Per germline, CDR1 SNHLY and CDR2 FYNNEI. This CDR3 reads CASTRGQGLYEQYF. CDR3 DNA (partial): TGTGCCAGTACAAGGGGACAGGGGCTCTACGAG.

The sample holds a few counts of this clone. The read terminates 3 residues ahead of where the CDR3 ends, so the germline J gene completes it. The chain is built from TRBV19 and TRBJ2-5; D gene unclear. CDR1 LNHDA and CDR2 SQIVND come from the germline V gene (reference sequence). Deletions cut 2 bases from V and 5 bases from J, with 9 bases between. The CDR3 has 13 residues. The CDR3 here is CASSIFPFETQYF. Incomplete CDR3 DNA: TGTGCCAGTAGTATATTTCCCTTTGAGACC.

This clone was observed a few times. Read coverage stops 3 residues before the CDR3 terminus; the germline J gene supplies the remainder. V usage is TRBV2 and J usage is TRBJ2-7; tentative D call: TRBD1 (5 bases). The CDR3 length is 14 residues. V lost 4 bases and J 3 bases, leaving 13 bases between the germline ends. Germline V gives CDR1 SNHLY, CDR2 FYNNEI. The sequenced CDR3 bases are TGTGCCAGCAGTGTTAGGACAATAAACTACGAG. The encoded protein is CASSVRTINYE. The CDR3 reads in full as CASSVRTINYEQYF.

There are a few counts of this clone. The read terminates 3 residues before the CDR3 end, so the remaining end is supplied by the germline J gene. V and J are TRBV7-2 and TRBJ2-1; 9 bases fit TRBD1. CDR1 is SGHTA and CDR2 is FQGNSA in the germline V gene. The V gene end was trimmed by 0 bases and the J gene end by 8 bases; junction bases not matched to a gene: 5. The CDR3 has 15 residues. The CDR3 DNA, read in part, is TGTGCCAGCAGCTTAGCAGGGACAGGGATCCATGAG. Translating it yields CASSLAGTGIHE. The whole CDR3 sequence reads CASSLAGTGIHEQFF.

Turning to this clone: The CDR3 end lies 3 residues beyond the end of the read and is filled in from the germline J gene. The chain joins TRBV7-3 to TRBJ1-3, with D uncertain. The germline V gene encodes CDR1 SGHTA and CDR2 FQGTGA. V lost 5 bases and J lost 0, with 5 bases in between. The CDR3 contains 13 residues. The CDR3 DNA, read in part, is TGTGCCAGCAGCACCTACTCTGGAAACACC. This encodes CASSTYSGNT. The entire CDR3 sequence reads CASSTYSGNTIYF.

This clone was detected a few times. The read ends 3 residues shy of where the CDR3 ends; the end is completed using the germline J gene. V is TRBV11-2 and J is TRBJ2-3; TRBD1 aligns across 9 bases. CDR3 length equals 14 residues. Trimming cost V 4 bases and J 3 bases; bases outside gene matches: 2. Germline V gene data show CDR1 as SGHAT and CDR2 as FQNNGV. The DNA read from the CDR3 is TGTGCCAGCAGCTCGGGACAGGGAACAGATACG. This sequence encodes CASSSGQGTDT. The whole CDR3 protein reads CASSSGQGTDTQYF.

This clone was counted between two and nine times. The sequenced fragment ends 3 residues before the CDR3 boundary, so the rest is inferred from the germline J gene. The rearrangement links TRBV19 to TRBJ1-4; 12 bases map to TRBD1. The V and J ends lost 3 bases and 7 bases, in that order; junction bases with no gene match: 12. The CDR3 is made up of 18 amino acids. In germline, CDR1 is LNHDA, CDR2 SQIVND (reference sequence). The CDR3 DNA, read in part, is TGTGCCAGTAGTATCACCGGGACAGGGGGCAAAAGGGGTGAAAAA. Protein sequence: CASSITGTGGKRGEK. In full, the CDR3 reads CASSITGTGGKRGEKLFF.

Details on this clone: Read coverage stops 3 residues before the CDR3 terminus; the germline J gene supplies the remainder. The chain couples TRBV7-3 to TRBJ2-7, with D possibly matching TRBD1 (5 bases). The germline V and J ends were trimmed by 4 bases and 1 base, with 17 bases remaining between them. Germline-derived CDR1 and CDR2 are SGHTA and FQGTGA. The CDR3 covers 16 residues. The CDR3 sequence is CASSSQAGMPSYEQYF. The sequenced CDR3 bases are TGTGCCAGCAGCTCCCAAGCAGGGATGCCGTCCTACGAG.

The sequenced part of the CDR3 DNA is TGTGCCAGCAGTTACTACGGACAGCTGAACACCGGGGAG. It specifies CASSYYGQLNTGE. The entire CDR3 is CASSYYGQLNTGELFF. V is TRBV6-2 or TRBV6-3 and J is TRBJ2-2; perhaps TRBD1 as D (6 bases). The CDR3 goes on 3 residues after the read ends, and that part is filled in from the germline J gene. Per germline, CDR1 MNHEY and CDR2 SVGEGT. The CDR3 is 16 amino acids. V was clipped by 1 base and J by 1 base, with 10 bases between them.

The sample holds many counts of this clone. The read ends 3 residues shy of where the CDR3 ends; the end is completed using the germline J gene. The V call is TRBV20-1, the J call TRBJ1-1; TRBD1 matches 7 bases. The CDR3 covers 15 residues. The germline gives CDR1 DFQATT, CDR2 SNEGSKA (reference sequence). The ends lost 0 bases at V and 4 bases at J; junction bases unmatched: 8. The DNA read from the CDR3 is TGCAGTGCTAGAGATCACCGACAGGGTCGCACTGAA. It is translated as CSARDHRQGRTE. The CDR3, in full, reads CSARDHRQGRTEAFF.

This clone was counted a few times. Sequencing ends 3 residues short of the CDR3 end; the germline J gene provides the rest. The chain joins TRBV7-9 to TRBJ2-1, with D unclear. V lost 6 bases and J 8 bases, leaving 20 bases between the germline ends. Germline loops: CDR1 SEHNR, CDR2 FQNEAQ (reference sequence). The CDR3 runs to 15 residues. Partial CDR3 DNA: TGTGCCAGCAGGGCTTGGGCGAGGCTCTCCGATGAG. This encodes CASRAWARLSDE. The full CDR3 protein is CASRAWARLSDEQFF.

This clone is deemed medium-sized. From the germline J gene comes the end of the CDR3, since the read stops 3 residues before it. This chain connects TRBV6-1 to TRBJ1-1; 10 bases agree with TRBD1. CDR3 length: 15 residues. J was trimmed by 2 bases and V by 5 bases; bases with no gene match: 5. Germline CDR1 MNHNS, CDR2 SASEGT. CDR3 sequence: CASSKDRGPNTEAFF. CDR3 DNA (partial): TGTGCCAGCAGTAAAGACAGGGGGCCTAACACTGAA.

The CDR3 DNA, read in part, is TGCGCCAGCAGCTTGGGAACAGGATTAGACATT. Protein: CASSLGTGLDI. The entire CDR3 reads CASSLGTGLDIQYF. The rearrangement uses TRBV5-1 and TRBJ2-4; a weak D match, TRBD1 (5 bases). The observed sequence ends 3 residues before the CDR3 terminus, with the missing tail filled in from the germline J gene. The CDR3 is 14 residues long. With 0 bases removed from V and 8 bases from J, the gap between germline ends came to 12 bases. Germline CDR1 reads SGHRS; CDR2 reads YFSETQ.

The sample holds many counts of this clone. The CDR3 is CSVIAGRGEKLFF. CDR3 DNA (partial): TGCAGCGTTATAGCGGGAAGGGGTGAAAAA. The chain links TRBV29-1 to TRBJ1-4; D is perhaps TRBD1 (5 bases). The read finishes 3 residues shy of the CDR3 end, and the germline J gene is used to complete it. Germline assignment: CDR1 SQVTM and CDR2 ANQGSEA. The V end was cut by 5 bases, the J end by 7 bases, with 14 bases between. The CDR3 spans 13 residues.

This clone was seen more than once but under ten times. From the germline J gene comes the end of the CDR3, since the read stops 3 residues before it. The chain employs TRBV19 and TRBJ1-1, with D unclear. Trimming removed 5 bases at V and 0 bases at J, with 7 bases between. The germline V gene has CDR1 LNHDA and CDR2 SQIVND (reference sequence). The CDR3 runs to 13 residues. Partial CDR3 DNA: TGTGCCAGTAGTCCGCAGGTGAACACTGAA. Amino acid sequence: CASSPQVNTE. The full CDR3 reads CASSPQVNTEAFF.

In the case of this clone: With the read ending 3 residues before the CDR3 end, the germline J gene is used to fill in that end. The chain uses TRBV18 and TRBJ1-2; a possible D gene is TRBD1 (6 bases). Germline CDR1 and CDR2: KGHSH and LQKENI. The CDR3 runs to 15 residues. Trimming left V 5 bases short and J 2 bases short, with 15 bases between. The DNA read from the CDR3 is TGTGCCAGCTCAGATGACAGGTCGCAGAACTATGGC. As protein: CASSDDRSQNYG. The CDR3 as a whole reads CASSDDRSQNYGYTF. Filled out from reference TRBV18 and TRBJ1-2, the complete variable domain reads NAGVMQNPRHLVRRRGQEARLRCSPMKGHSHVYWYRQLPEEGLKFMVYLQKENIIDESGMPKERFSAEFPKEGPSILRIQQVVRGDSAAYFCASSDDRSQNYGYTFGSGTRLTVV.

Only a few counts were recorded for this clone. CDR3 protein: CSARSLAGGTYEQYF. CDR3 DNA (partial): TGCAGTGCTAGATCACTAGCGGGAGGAACCTACGAG. The chain has TRBV20-1 and TRBJ2-7; 12 bases line up with TRBD2. Coverage ceases 3 residues before the CDR3 finishes, and the germline J gene fills in the end. The CDR3 consists of 15 residues. Germline V gene lookup returns CDR1 DFQATT and CDR2 SNEGSKA (reference sequence). V was pared by 2 bases and J by 2 bases, with 4 bases of the junction left unmatched.

With regard to this clone: The read halts 3 residues ahead of the CDR3 end, with the missing end drawn from the germline J gene. This chain links TRBV6-2 or TRBV6-3 with TRBJ2-7; 10 nucleotides agree with TRBD2. V lost 6 bases and J lost 1; bases outside the gene matches: 6. This CDR3 has 15 residues. In germline, CDR1 is MNHEY, CDR2 SVGEGT. The CDR3 region is CASRVETSGSYEQYF. The sequenced CDR3 bases are TGTGCCAGCAGGGTCGAGACTAGCGGGTCCTACGAG.

There are a few counts of this clone. The observed sequence ends 3 residues before the CDR3 terminus, with the missing tail filled in from the germline J gene. V is TRBV2 and J is TRBJ2-3; tentative D call: TRBD1 (6 bases). The CDR3 contains 15 residues. V was clipped by 5 bases and J by 1 base, with 13 bases between them. Germline loops: CDR1 SNHLY, CDR2 FYNNEI. CDR3 DNA (partial): TGTGCCAGCAGTCTACAGGGTATTCGCACAGATACG. Amino acid sequence: CASSLQGIRTDT. The whole CDR3 sequence is CASSLQGIRTDTQYF.